This TCR beta chain is from a study of cytomegalovirus exposure and HLA in healthy donors. V was cut by 4 bases and J by 0 bases, with 8 bases left in between. This CDR3 has 14 amino acids. Germline loops: CDR1 SGHTA, CDR2 FQGTGA. With respect to this clone: Its cognate antigen is unknown.

Whole-study findings and limits: In vitro checks showed that three CMV-associated chains really do target CMV antigens. Some TCR beta chains (over 150 of them) were listed as cytomegalovirus-associated.

Generated by immunoSEQ multiplex PCR, the TCRdb table keeps only in-frame clones and is missing some. The repertoire has approximately 160,000 clones, 80% to 85% of them found once; the top ten carry roughly 10%. This clonotype originated in a man younger than 40 in good health and CMV-seropositive. The sequenced sample consisted of PBMCs. The V call is TRBV7-3, the J call TRBJ2-3; possible D gene TRBD2, 6 bases. In nucleotides, the CDR3 is TGTGCCAGCAGCTCCGGGACTAGCACAGATACGCAGTATTTT. This codes for CASSSGTSTDTQYF.